The 25 T cell receptor beta chains below were found in one sample sequenced in a study of T cells in Graves' hyperthyroidism and ophthalmopathy. RNA transcripts provided the source from which TCR beta CDR3 regions were amplified. The HTBI primer set drove a first-round RT-PCR of the TCR CDR3. Each CDR3 protein is one row after TCRdb ran MiXCR on the multiplex PCR reads. The profile shows roughly 49,000 distinct CDR3 sequences, 54% of them singletons. The sample comprised peripheral blood or thyroid tissue (not recorded which). These TCRs come from a young man with Graves' hyperthyroidism.

The rearrangement links TRBV7-2 to TRBJ2-5; TRBD2 matches 8 bases. The germline gives CDR1 SGHTA, CDR2 FQGNSA. V lost 7 bases and J lost 5; bases outside the gene matches: 15. The CDR3 spans 16 residues. CDR3 region: CASTQWGAGGDETQYF. CDR3 nucleotides: TGTGCCAGCACCCAGTGGGGTGCGGGAGGTGATGAGACCCAGTACTTC.

The gene calls are TRBV9 and TRBJ1-6, with D possibly being TRBD1 (6 bases). This CDR3 comprises 12 residues. Germline values: CDR1 SGDLS, CDR2 YYNGEE. V dropped 7 bases and J dropped 10 bases, with 12 bases sitting between them. The CDR3 sequence is CASAVGGSPLHF. The CDR3 coding sequence is TGTGCCAGCGCCGTGGGGGGCTCACCCCTCCACTTT.

The V gene is TRBV25-1, the J gene TRBJ2-7; D remains ambiguous. The germline V gene encodes CDR1 MGHDK and CDR2 SYGVNS. Trimming pared 4 bases from V and 3 bases from J, leaving 7 bases between. The CDR3 sequence is 12 residues long. CDR3 in amino acids: CASSGLLYEQYF. The CDR3 DNA reads TGTGCCAGCAGTGGGCTCCTCTACGAGCAGTACTTC.

This clonotype was detected many times. The chain recombines TRBV7-2 with TRBJ1-5; D gene ambiguous. Germline CDR1 is SGHTA and CDR2 is FQGNSA. The CDR3 covers 13 residues. V lost 4 bases, J lost 3 bases, and 7 bases lay in between. The CDR3 nucleotides read TGTGCCAGCAGCTACTGGACCAATCAGCCCCAGCATTTT. Translating it yields CASSYWTNQPQHF.

The J gene is TRBJ2-1, the V gene TRBV24-1; D unresolved. Germline CDR1 is KGHDR and CDR2 is SFDVKD. The CDR3 length is 12 residues. Trimming left V 2 bases short and J 10 bases short, with 8 bases between. CDR3 sequence (DNA): TGTGCCACCAGTGATTCTTCGGAAGAGCAGTTCTTC. It codes for CATSDSSEEQFF.

The chain employs TRBV7-8 and TRBJ1-5, with 7 nucleotides matching TRBD1. Losses at the gene ends were 5 bases for V and 0 bases for J; bases not matched to a gene: 7. Germline V gene lookup returns CDR1 SGHVS and CDR2 FQNEAQ. This CDR3 has 16 amino acids. CDR3 in amino acids: CASSVLGTASNQPQHF. CDR3 nucleotides: TGTGCCAGCAGCGTCCTTGGGACAGCTAGCAATCAGCCCCAGCATTTT.

This rearrangement joins TRBV5-1 to TRBJ2-5, with TRBD1 matching over 9 bases. Per germline, CDR1 SGHRS and CDR2 YFSETQ. The V and J ends lost 5 bases and 2 bases, in that order; junction bases with no gene match: 4. This CDR3 has 14 residues. This CDR3 is CASRPGQGQETQYF. CDR3 nucleotides: TGCGCCAGCAGGCCGGGACAGGGACAAGAGACCCAGTACTTC.

This clonotype occurred many times. This sequence joins TRBV4-3 and TRBJ2-2; no firm D call. The CDR3 has 14 amino acids. V was trimmed by 5 bases and J by 1 base, leaving 8 bases between them. CDR1 and CDR2 from the germline V gene are LGHNA and YSLEER. As DNA, the CDR3 is TGCGCCAGCAGCGAGGATCGGAACACCGGGGAGCTGTTTTTT. Protein: CASSEDRNTGELFF.

The sample holds one count of this clonotype. The rearrangement joins TRBV2 to TRBJ2-7; no definite D call. The ends were cut back, 5 bases at V and 6 bases at J, with 14 bases in the middle. CDR3 length: 13 residues. From germline, CDR1 is SNHLY and CDR2 FYNNEI. The CDR3 here is CASSSRPLREQYF. The DNA for the CDR3 is TGTGCCAGCAGTTCCCGACCTCTACGCGAGCAGTACTTC.

Concerning this clonotype: The germline gene is not matched at one end of the junction; a read error may be the cause. The rearrangement links TRBV5-1 to TRBJ2-7; 7 bases are shared with TRBD1. CDR3 length: 14 residues. Germline V gene sequence: CDR1 SGHRS, CDR2 YFSETQ. CDR3 DNA: TGCGCCAGCAGCCCGGGGCAGGGGGTCCACGAGCGGTACTTC. It encodes CASSPGQGVHERYF. Looking up the rest from reference TRBV5-1 and TRBJ2-7 gives the full variable domain: KAGVTQTPRYLIKTRGQQVTLSCSPISGHRSVSWYQQTPGQGLQFLFEYFSETQRNKGNFPGRFSGRQFSNSRSEMNVSTLELGDSALYLCASSPGQGVHERYFGPGTRLTVT.

This chain connects TRBV7-9 to TRBJ1-5, with D hard to call. This CDR3 is built from 14 residues. The germline V gene has CDR1 SEHNR and CDR2 FQNEAQ (reference sequence). V was trimmed by 4 bases and J by 2 bases, leaving 9 bases between them. CDR3 nucleotide sequence: TGTGCCAGCAGCTCCCAAACAGGCAATCAGCCCCAGCATTTT. Its translation: CASSSQTGNQPQHF.

The rearrangement joins TRBV2 to TRBJ2-5, with 7 bases identical to TRBD2. Trimming took 9 bases from V and 0 from J; bases not matched to a gene: 4. The germline V gene encodes CDR1 SNHLY and CDR2 FYNNEI. CDR3 length: 13 residues. The CDR3 region is CASSSGDQETQYF. CDR3 sequence (DNA): TGTGCCAGTTCTAGCGGCGACCAAGAGACCCAGTACTTC.

This clonotype was seen only once. The chain is built from TRBV7-8 and TRBJ2-7; 8 nucleotides agree with TRBD1. V shed 1 base, J shed 3 bases, and the junction held 5 bases outside the gene matches. The germline CDR1 and CDR2 sequences are SGHVS and FQNEAQ. This CDR3 contains 15 residues. This CDR3 is CASSLEGGTGYEQYF. The CDR3 bases are TGTGCCAGCAGCTTAGAAGGCGGGACAGGCTACGAGCAGTACTTC. The full variable domain, in which reference TRBV7-8 and TRBJ2-7 provide the parts outside the CDR3, is GAGVSQSPRYKVAKRGQDVALRCDPISGHVSLFWYQQALGQGPEFLTYFQNEAQLDKSGLPSDRFFAERPEGSVSTLKIQRTQQEDSAVYLCASSLEGGTGYEQYFGPGTRLTVT.

The V gene is TRBV7-3, the J gene TRBJ2-5; D call uncertain. Germline V CDR1 and CDR2: SGHTA, FQGTGA. The CDR3 runs to 12 residues. V shed 5 bases and J shed 5 bases, with 9 bases lying between them. CDR3 residues: CASSNLGETQYF. CDR3 in DNA: TGTGCCAGCAGCAACCTTGGGGAGACCCAGTACTTC. Filled out from reference TRBV7-3 and TRBJ2-5, the complete variable domain reads GAGVSQTPSNKVTEKGKYVELRCDPISGHTALYWYRQSLGQGPEFLIYFQGTGAADDSGLPNDRFFAVRPEGSVSTLKIQRTERGDSAVYLCASSNLGETQYFGPGTRLLVL.

This clonotype was detected many times. The rearrangement uses TRBV7-2 and TRBJ1-5; D is perhaps TRBD1 (6 bases). V was shortened by 8 bases and J by 4 bases, with 15 bases between the two germline ends. Germline V gives CDR1 SGHTA, CDR2 FQGNSA. The CDR3 contains 14 residues. As DNA, the CDR3 is TGTGCCAGCGGGGATCGGACAGCAAATCAGCCCCAGCATTTT. Translated: CASGDRTANQPQHF.

This clonotype was detected a few times. The rearrangement uses TRBV7-3 and TRBJ1-1, with D uncertain. V lost 2 bases to trimming and J lost 6 bases, with 13 bases between them. This CDR3 has 14 amino acids. The germline V gene encodes CDR1 SGHTA and CDR2 FQGTGA. CDR3 region: CASSLGVEGSEAFF. In nucleotides, the CDR3 is TGTGCCAGCAGCTTAGGGGTCGAGGGATCTGAAGCTTTCTTT. Full variable domain (outside the CDR3, taken from reference TRBV7-3 and TRBJ1-1): GAGVSQTPSNKVTEKGKYVELRCDPISGHTALYWYRQSLGQGPEFLIYFQGTGAADDSGLPNDRFFAVRPEGSVSTLKIQRTERGDSAVYLCASSLGVEGSEAFFGQGTRLTVV.

The chain has TRBV28 and TRBJ1-5; TRBD1 is a possible D gene (6 bases). This CDR3 region has 16 residues. Looked up from germline, CDR1 is MDHEN and CDR2 is SYDVKM. V was shortened by 6 bases and J by 6 bases, with 21 bases between the two germline ends. In DNA form, the CDR3 reads TGTGCCAGCAGATTGGGGGCTCTCGGGGGGTCTCAGCCCCAGCATTTT. Residues: CASRLGALGGSQPQHF.

This rearrangement joins TRBV10-3 to TRBJ2-7; 8 bases map to TRBD1. V was clipped by 6 bases and J by 3 bases; unmatched bases: 4. This CDR3 is built from 13 residues. CDR1 and CDR2 from the germline V gene are ENHRY and SYGVKD. The CDR3 nucleotides read TGTGCCATCAGGGGGACAGGCAGCTACGAGCAGTACTTC. Translating gives CAIRGTGSYEQYF.

To note about this clonotype: Possible read error: a much larger clone is one base away. Written as DNA, the CDR3 is TGCGCCAGCAGCCAAGGGATGGGGGGGGGCGAAGATACGCAGTATTTT. This codes for CASSQGMGGGEDTQYF. The chain joins TRBV5-1 to TRBJ2-3, with D maybe TRBD2 (7 bases). Trimming removed 4 bases from V and 5 bases from J, with 20 bases in between. CDR3 length equals 16 residues. Germline V gives CDR1 SGHRS, CDR2 YFSETQ.

For the CDR3, the DNA is TGCGCCCATGGGACAGGCCTTAATCAGCCCCAGCATTTT. Its protein product is CAHGTGLNQPQHF. V is TRBV29-1 and J is TRBJ1-5; 8 bases fit TRBD1. CDR1 and CDR2 (germline): SQVTM, ANQGSEA. This CDR3 is built from 13 residues.

The rearrangement links TRBV12-3 or TRBV12-4 to TRBJ2-7, with 8 nucleotides matching TRBD1. This CDR3 region has 13 residues. The trim removed 6 bases at V and 5 bases at J, leaving 6 bases unmatched. The CDR3 nucleotides read TGTGCCAGCAGGGGCGGGACAGGCCACGAGCAGTACTTC. Amino acid sequence: CASRGGTGHEQYF.

The gene calls are TRBV15 and TRBJ1-2; D unresolved. V gave up 0 bases and J gave up 1 base, with 3 bases separating them. Germline loops: CDR1 LNHNV, CDR2 YYDKDF (reference sequence). This CDR3 contains 13 residues. The DNA for the CDR3 is TGTGCCACCAGCAGAGACAGTAACTATGGCTACACCTTC. It codes for CATSRDSNYGYTF. The entire variable domain, with the rest obtained from reference TRBV15 and TRBJ1-2, is as follows: DAMVIQNPRYQVTQFGKPVTLSCSQTLNHNVMYWYQQKSSQAPKLLFHYYDKDFNNEADTPDNFQSRRPNTSFCFLDIRSPGLGDTAMYLCATSRDSNYGYTFGSGTRLTVV.

This sequence joins TRBV7-8 and TRBJ1-1; D possibly corresponds to TRBD1 (5 bases). V was cut by 8 bases and J by 4 bases, with 26 bases left in between. Germline V gene lookup returns CDR1 SGHVS and CDR2 FQNEAQ. The CDR3 extends over 17 amino acids. The CDR3 bases are TGTGCCAGCTCACCACCGAACACGGAGGAGAGGGGCACTGAAGCTTTCTTT. The encoded protein is CASSPPNTEERGTEAFF.

Note on this clonotype: A much larger clone lies a single base off, so this may be a read error. V gene TRBV6-5 combines with J gene TRBJ1-1; D unresolved. In germline, CDR1 is MNHEY, CDR2 SVGAGI. The CDR3 is 13 residues long. The DNA for the CDR3 is TGTGCCGGCAGTTACCGGGAGAACACTGAAGCTTTCTTT. Protein: CAGSYRENTEAFF.

The chain combines TRBV2 with TRBJ1-2; the match to TRBD1 covers 7 bases. J was trimmed by 6 bases and V by 5 bases; bases with no gene match: 6. The germline V gene encodes CDR1 SNHLY and CDR2 FYNNEI. This CDR3 has 13 residues. The CDR3 sequence: CASSKTGTDGYTF. CDR3 DNA: TGTGCCAGCAGTAAGACAGGGACTGATGGCTACACCTTC.